This TCR beta chain was recovered during a study of shared clonotypes between healthy human individuals. Study-wide points: Naive subsets typically showed greater estimated richness than memory subsets.

The CDR3 runs 11 residues. As concerns this clone: Its target is unknown.

Per the study methods: ImmunoSEQ only sent back junction sequences with no quality scores, so filtering was done differently. Sequenced by immunoSEQ multiplex PCR; TCRdb stores in-frame clones only, minus some. D and trimming come from the DNA, and the V and J calls and clone size come from that table. The sample lists about 2.4 million clones, more than 85% occurring once. Healthy adults negative for HIV, lacking recent acute infections or vaccinations, served as donors. Investigators divided CD4+ cells into CD45RA+ naive and CD45RA-negative memory subsets. The sample taken for sequencing was naive CD4+ T cells from PBMCs. Specified subset: CD45RA+ positively selected. The receptor was isolated from a man aged 18 to 30 in good health. Some clones in this sample may be carry-over from other donors' samples. The chain couples TRBV12-1 to TRBJ2-5; TRBD2 is taken as the D call from the table, unchecked against the DNA. TRBV12-1 is designated a pseudogene. The CDR3 nucleotides read TGTGCCAGCAGCCCCCGAGAGACCCAGTACTTC. Amino acids: CASSPRETQYF.